Presented here are 30 T cell receptor beta chains from one specimen sequenced in a study of metastatic and nonmetastatic thyroid tumors. TCRdb re-called clones from the PCR reads using MiXCR. The sample contains around 59,000 clones, roughly 15% of which appear only once. Every patient underwent thyroid surgery untreated. Sequencing was performed on blood. These receptors all come from a male donor with papillary thyroid cancer or a benign thyroid nodule (not recorded which). Some clones in this sample may be carry-over from other donors' samples.

The chain recombines TRBV4-1 with TRBJ2-7; D ambiguous. V lost 0 bases and J lost 6, with 15 bases in between. The CDR3 contains 15 residues. The germline V gene encodes CDR1 MGHRA and CDR2 YSYEKL. CDR3 bases: TGCGCCAGCAGCCAAGATGGGCGGATCCCTGGCGAGCAGTACTTC. This gives the protein CASSQDGRIPGEQYF.

This clone came up a few times. The V and J genes are TRBV27 and TRBJ2-7; TRBD1 is a possible D gene (5 bases). Trimming shortened V by 2 bases and J by 2 bases, and 13 bases separated the two germline ends. The germline V gene has CDR1 MNHEY and CDR2 SMNVEV (reference sequence). The CDR3 consists of 15 residues. The CDR3 protein is CASSLKPDTTYEQYF. The CDR3 DNA sequence: TGTGCCAGCAGTTTAAAACCGGACACTACCTACGAGCAGTACTTC.

Of note for this clone: A much larger clone lies a single base off, so this may be a read error. V usage is TRBV6-2 or TRBV6-3 and J usage is TRBJ2-1; possibly TRBD2 for D (5 bases). Germline CDR1 reads MNHEY; CDR2 reads SVGEGT. V was clipped by 0 bases and J by 5 bases, with 14 bases between them. The CDR3 sequence is 16 residues long. The CDR3 here is CASSYSGGRADNEQFF. CDR3 coding DNA: TGTGCCAGCAGTTACTCTGGCGGGCGCGCCGACAATGAGCAGTTCTTC.

This clone was seen ten or more times. The V call is TRBV9, the J call TRBJ1-2; 12 bases map to TRBD1. The germline gives CDR1 SGDLS, CDR2 YYNGEE. This CDR3 contains 14 residues. Trimming at V came to 3 bases and at J to 6 bases, leaving 3 bases not matched to a gene. The CDR3 protein is CASSEGQGADGYTF. In DNA, the CDR3 is TGTGCCAGCAGCGAGGGACAGGGGGCCGATGGCTACACCTTC.

This clone was observed at least ten times. This sequence joins TRBV6-2 or TRBV6-3 and TRBJ1-1; 7 bases match TRBD1. Losses at the gene ends were 6 bases for V and 6 bases for J; bases not matched to a gene: 16. CDR3 size: 16 residues. The germline V gene encodes CDR1 MNHEY and CDR2 SVGEGT. In DNA form, the CDR3 reads TGTGCCAGCAGGTATACCCCTCAGGGGGTAAAAGCTGAAGCTTTCTTT. It is translated as CASRYTPQGVKAEAFF.

The table lists this clone with many counts. J is TRBJ2-7 and V is TRBV11-2, with TRBD2 as a possible D gene (6 bases). CDR3 size: 15 residues. Germline lookup yields CDR1 SGHAT and CDR2 FQNNGV. Deletions cut 3 bases from V and 2 bases from J, with 14 bases between. CDR3 amino acids: CASSFSREAPYEQYV. CDR3 DNA sequence: TGTGCCAGCAGCTTTTCAAGGGAGGCCCCCTACGAGCAGTACGTC.

This clone was detected many times. This sample includes further DNA sequences coding for the same CDR3. The chain is built from TRBV19 and TRBJ2-2; TRBD2 matches at 12 bases. CDR1 LNHDA and CDR2 SQIVND come from the germline V gene (reference sequence). The trim removed 7 bases at V and 4 bases at J, leaving 13 bases unmatched. This CDR3 is 18 amino acids long. CDR3 region: CASTHRGQGLAGTGELFF. The DNA of the CDR3 is TGTGCCAGTACGCACAGGGGACAGGGACTAGCGGGCACCGGGGAGCTGTTTTTT.

This clone has only a few counts. Compared with germline, one end of the junction differs, possibly owing to a read error. The chain employs TRBV2 and TRBJ2-7, with D uncertain. Germline CDR1 reads SNHLY; CDR2 reads FYNNEI. The CDR3 runs 15 residues. CDR3 in amino acids: CASRQPRKGNYEQYF. The CDR3 nucleotides are TGTGCTAGCAGGCAGCCTCGGAAAGGGAACTACGAGCAGTACTTC.

On this clone itself: This may come from a read error, since a much larger clone is one base off. Other DNA variants within this sample encode the same CDR3. The rearrangement joins TRBV28 to TRBJ1-1; D may be TRBD1 (5 bases). Trimming cost V 5 bases and J 14 bases, with 18 bases left between them. The CDR3 has 12 amino acids. CDR1 is MDHEN and CDR2 is SYDVKM in the germline V gene. CDR3 loop: CASSTRQLRAFF. DNA of the CDR3: TGTGCCAGCAGTACCCGACAGTTAAGAGCCTTCTTT. The full variable domain, in which reference TRBV28 and TRBJ1-1 provide the parts outside the CDR3, is DVKVTQSSRYLVKRTGEKVFLECVQDMDHENMFWYRQDPGLGLRLIYFSYDVKMKEKGDIPEGYSVSREKKERFSLILESASTNQTSMYLCASSTRQLRAFFGQGTRLTVV.

A note on this clone: A junction boundary mismatches the germline segment, possibly from a read error. This sequence joins TRBV20-1 and TRBJ2-7, with TRBD1 matching over 9 bases. CDR3 length: 15 amino acids. Germline CDR1 is DFQATT and CDR2 is SNEGSKA (reference sequence). The CDR3 loop is CSARGTGTGTNEQYF. DNA for the CDR3: TGCAGTGCCAGAGGAACCGGGACAGGGACAAACGAGCAGTACTTC.

This clone has a count of ten or more. The CDR3 loop reads CASSLGGPGELFF. The CDR3 nucleotides are TGTGCCAGCAGCCTAGGGGGCCCCGGGGAGCTGTTTTTT. The chain is built from TRBV5-6 and TRBJ2-2; 7 bases are shared with TRBD1. CDR3 length: 13 amino acids. Germline V gene data show CDR1 as SGHDT and CDR2 as YYEEEE. V lost 4 bases to trimming and J lost 6 bases; unmatched junction nucleotides: 3.

This clone was recorded many times. The V gene is TRBV28, the J gene TRBJ1-2; D not resolved. V was shortened by 5 bases and J by 5 bases, with 9 bases between the two germline ends. The germline V gene encodes CDR1 MDHEN and CDR2 SYDVKM. The CDR3 is made up of 12 amino acids. CDR3 sequence reads: CASSPDRYGYTF. The CDR3 coding sequence is TGTGCCAGCAGTCCCGACCGGTATGGCTACACCTTC.

This clone was found many times. Mismatch with germline at one junction end may stem from a read error. CDR3 sequence reads: CASSTNPETQYF. As DNA, the CDR3 is TGCGCCAGCAGCACTAATCCAGAGACGCAGTATTTT. The chain combines TRBV5-1 with TRBJ2-3; D unresolved. CDR1 SGHRS and CDR2 YFSETQ come from the germline V gene. The CDR3 runs 12 residues.

This clone has only a few counts. The chain employs TRBV29-1 and TRBJ2-1, with no clear D. The V and J ends lost 8 bases and 0 bases respectively, with 17 bases between them. The germline V gene encodes CDR1 SQVTM and CDR2 ANQGSEA. The length of the CDR3 is 15 residues. CDR3 sequence: CSLSPGRSSYNEQFF. The CDR3 DNA sequence: TGCAGCCTGAGTCCCGGCAGGAGCTCCTACAATGAGCAGTTCTTC.

This clone was detected a few times. This chain's CDR3 is CASSSPGKSTDTQYF. The CDR3 region has the DNA TGTGCCAGTAGCTCGCCGGGAAAAAGCACAGATACGCAGTATTTT. The chain couples TRBV19 to TRBJ2-3, with TRBD2 as a possible D gene (5 bases). CDR1 and CDR2 from the germline V gene are LNHDA and SQIVND (reference sequence). Trimming shortened V by 6 bases and J by 0 bases, and 13 bases separated the two germline ends. This CDR3 region has 15 residues.

This clone showed up just once. V usage is TRBV20-1 and J usage is TRBJ2-7; 7 nucleotides line up with TRBD1. This CDR3 comprises 13 residues. V lost 5 bases, J lost 2 bases, and 6 bases stayed unmatched. Germline loops: CDR1 DFQATT, CDR2 SNEGSKA (reference sequence). The CDR3 sequence: CSAPDRVTYEQYF. CDR3 nucleotide sequence: TGCAGTGCTCCAGACAGGGTCACCTACGAGCAGTACTTC.

The sample holds many counts of this clone. This may arise from a read error, as a much more abundant clone is one base away. This chain links TRBV6-1 with TRBJ2-1, with D unclear. The V gene lost 5 bases and the J gene lost 6 bases, with 14 bases spanning the gap. The CDR3 length is 14 residues. CDR1 MNHNS and CDR2 SASEGT come from the germline V gene. The CDR3 nucleotides are TGTGCCAGCAGTTCATTGGGGAATCTCAATGAGCAGTTCTTC. Encoded protein: CASSSLGNLNEQFF.

This clone was seen at least ten times. The chain combines TRBV4-1 with TRBJ2-7; 10 bases fit TRBD2. From germline, CDR1 is MGHRA and CDR2 YSYEKL. CDR3 size: 15 residues. V lost 1 base to trimming and J lost 2 bases; unmatched junction nucleotides: 2. CDR3 sequence reads: CASSQVLAGAYEQYV. As DNA, the CDR3 is TGCGCCAGCAGCCAAGTGCTAGCGGGAGCCTACGAGCAGTACGTC.

This clone was seen many times. This chain joins TRBV3-1 and TRBJ2-7; D may match TRBD1 or TRBD2 (5 bases each). The ends were cut back, 4 bases at V and 5 bases at J, with 15 bases in the middle. The germline V gene has CDR1 LGHDT and CDR2 YNNKEL (reference sequence). CDR3 length equals 14 residues. The CDR3 coding sequence is TGTGCCAGCAGCCTCCGAGGGGCGTCCCACGAGCAGTACTTC. Translating it yields CASSLRGASHEQYF.

This clone was counted a few times. A much larger clone lies one base from this, so it may be a read error. The V call is TRBV3-1, the J call TRBJ2-2; maybe TRBD2 (5 bases). Germline CDR1 reads LGHDT; CDR2 reads YNNKEL (reference sequence). The CDR3 runs to 16 residues. The CDR3 DNA reads as TGTGCCAGCAGCCAAGAATGGGGATCGATCGCCGGGGAGCTGCTTTTT. This gives the protein CASSQEWGSIAGELLF.

This clone came up many times. V gene TRBV25-1 combines with J gene TRBJ1-6; a weak D match, TRBD1 (6 bases). This CDR3 has 15 amino acids. In germline, CDR1 is MGHDK, CDR2 SYGVNS. Trimming stripped 1 base from V and 9 bases from J, with 13 bases between. CDR3 sequence (DNA): TGTGCCAGCAGTGAATCACCAGGGGAGAGTTCACCCCTCCACTTT. As protein: CASSESPGESSPLHF.

The table lists this clone with a few counts. Its ends do not fully match the called genes, so a read error is possible. This chain uses TRBV19 with TRBJ2-7, with 10 bases aligning to TRBD2. Germline V lookup: CDR1 LNHDA, CDR2 SQIVND (reference sequence). CDR3 length: 15 residues. CDR3 residues: CASTPSGGNPYEHYF. CDR3 coding DNA: TGTGCCAGTACCCCTAGCGGGGGAAATCCCTACGAGCATTACTTC.

This clone was seen many times. CDR3 loop: CASSVASSYNEQFF. DNA for the CDR3: TGTGCCAGCAGCGTAGCGAGCTCCTACAATGAGCAGTTCTTC. The J gene is TRBJ2-1, the V gene TRBV6-2 or TRBV6-3; TRBD2 might be the D (5 bases). V was pared by 6 bases and J by 0 bases, with 9 bases between. From germline, CDR1 is MNHEY and CDR2 SVGEGT. CDR3 length: 14 residues.

As concerns this clone: At one end the junction does not follow the germline gene, possibly because of a read error. This chain links TRBV5-1 with TRBJ1-3, with D uncertain. The germline CDR1 and CDR2 sequences are SGHRS and YFSETQ. This CDR3 is 15 amino acids long. Here the CDR3 reads CANSLEGSIGNTIYF. The CDR3 region has the DNA TGCGCCAACAGCTTGGAGGGATCCATCGGAAACACGATATATTTT. Filled out from reference TRBV5-1 and TRBJ1-3, the complete variable domain reads KAGVTQTPRYLIKTRGQQVTLSCSPISGHRSVSWYQQTPGQGLQFLFEYFSETQRNKGNFPGRFSGRQFSNSRSEMNVSTLELGDSALYLCANSLEGSIGNTIYFGEGSWLTVV.

The chain carries TRBV11-2 and TRBJ2-4; 13 nucleotides line up with TRBD2. This CDR3 has 16 residues. After removal of 5 bases from V and 7 bases from J, the junction contained 8 bases not matched to a gene. Germline V CDR1 and CDR2: SGHAT, FQNNGV. CDR3 amino acids: CASSQSWTSGSNIQYF. Here the CDR3 DNA reads TGTGCCAGCAGCCAATCCTGGACTAGCGGGAGCAACATTCAGTACTTC. Filled out from reference TRBV11-2 and TRBJ2-4, the complete variable domain reads EAGVAQSPRYKIIEKRQSVAFWCNPISGHATLYWYQQILGQGPKLLIQFQNNGVVDDSQLPKDRFSAERLKGVDSTLKIQPAKLEDSAVYLCASSQSWTSGSNIQYFGAGTRLSVL.

This clone has ten or more counts. The same CDR3 can be traced to other DNA sequences in this sample. This chain connects TRBV5-1 to TRBJ2-1; 9 bases line up with TRBD2. Trimming cost V 1 base and J 0 bases; bases outside gene matches: 5. The CDR3 covers 17 residues. Germline-derived CDR1 and CDR2 are SGHRS and YFSETQ. This chain's CDR3 is CASSLFVSGSSYNEQFF. The CDR3, as DNA: TGCGCCAGCAGCTTGTTCGTTAGCGGGAGCTCCTACAATGAGCAGTTCTTC.

This clone was picked up many times. The chain has TRBV6-5 and TRBJ2-3, with 10 bases lining up with TRBD2. Germline V gives CDR1 MNHEY, CDR2 SVGAGI. The CDR3 spans 19 residues. V shed 5 bases, J shed 1 base, and the junction held 15 bases outside the gene matches. CDR3 region: CASSPPWSGRVPGTDTQYF. DNA for the CDR3: TGTGCCAGCAGTCCACCCTGGAGCGGGAGGGTCCCTGGCACAGATACGCAGTATTTT.

Many counts were recorded for this clone. The chain employs TRBV20-1 and TRBJ2-1; 9 positions match TRBD2. In germline, CDR1 is DFQATT, CDR2 SNEGSKA (reference sequence). J gave up 4 bases and V 1 base, and 8 bases lay outside the gene matches. This CDR3 spans 16 amino acids. The CDR3 protein is CSARGLLAGSYNEQFF. The CDR3 DNA sequence: TGCAGTGCTAGAGGACTCCTAGCGGGGAGTTACAATGAGCAGTTCTTC.

There are many counts of this clone. The CDR3 loop reads CATKAGGNVNTEAFF. As DNA, the CDR3 is TGCGCCACCAAGGCGGGGGGCAACGTGAACACTGAAGCTTTCTTT. The V gene is TRBV10-1, the J gene TRBJ1-1; maybe TRBD1 (6 bases). V lost 10 bases and J 0 bases, leaving 18 bases between the germline ends. CDR3 length equals 15 residues. Germline CDR1 and CDR2: WNHNN and SYGVQD (reference sequence).

This clone was recorded at least ten times. The gene calls are TRBV9 and TRBJ2-1; maybe TRBD1 (6 bases). In germline, CDR1 is SGDLS, CDR2 YYNGEE. The CDR3 is made up of 14 amino acids. Trimming shortened V by 0 bases and J by 10 bases, and 14 bases separated the two germline ends. The CDR3 nucleotides are TGTGCCAGCAGCGTAGGAAGGGGCCAGGGGGAGCAGTTCTTC. This codes for CASSVGRGQGEQFF.